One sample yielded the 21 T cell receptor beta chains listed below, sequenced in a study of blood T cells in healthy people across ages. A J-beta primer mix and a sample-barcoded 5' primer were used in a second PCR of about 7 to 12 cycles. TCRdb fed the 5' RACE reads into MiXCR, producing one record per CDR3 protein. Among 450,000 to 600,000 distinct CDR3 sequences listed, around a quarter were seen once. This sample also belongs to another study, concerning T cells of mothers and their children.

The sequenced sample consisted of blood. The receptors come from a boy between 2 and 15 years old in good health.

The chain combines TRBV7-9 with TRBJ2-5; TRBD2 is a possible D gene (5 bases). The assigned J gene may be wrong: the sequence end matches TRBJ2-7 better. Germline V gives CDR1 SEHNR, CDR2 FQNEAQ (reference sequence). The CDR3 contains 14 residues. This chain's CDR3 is CASSPRAGTYEQYF. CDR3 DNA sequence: TGTGCCAGCAGCCCAAGGGCGGGTACCTACGAGCAGTACTTC.

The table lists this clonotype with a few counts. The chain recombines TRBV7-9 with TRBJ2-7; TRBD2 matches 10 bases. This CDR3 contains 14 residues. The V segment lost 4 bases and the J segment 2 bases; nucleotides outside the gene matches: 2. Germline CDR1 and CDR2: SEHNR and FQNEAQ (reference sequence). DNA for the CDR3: TGTGCCAGCAGCTCTAGCGGGAGAACCTACGAGCAGTACTTC. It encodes CASSSSGRTYEQYF.

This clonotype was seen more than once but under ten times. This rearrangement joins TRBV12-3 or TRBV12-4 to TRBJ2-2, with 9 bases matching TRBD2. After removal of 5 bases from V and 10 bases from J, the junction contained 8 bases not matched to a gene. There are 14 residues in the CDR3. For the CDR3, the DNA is TGTGCCAGCAGTCAGGGACTAGCCGCCTCGGAGCTGTTTTTT. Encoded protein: CASSQGLAASELFF.

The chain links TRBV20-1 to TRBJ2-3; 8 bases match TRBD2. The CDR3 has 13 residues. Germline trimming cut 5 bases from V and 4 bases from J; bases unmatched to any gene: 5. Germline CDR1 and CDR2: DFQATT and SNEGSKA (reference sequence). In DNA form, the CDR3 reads TGCAGTGCTGCGGGACTAGTCGCAGATACGCAGTATTTT. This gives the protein CSAAGLVADTQYF.

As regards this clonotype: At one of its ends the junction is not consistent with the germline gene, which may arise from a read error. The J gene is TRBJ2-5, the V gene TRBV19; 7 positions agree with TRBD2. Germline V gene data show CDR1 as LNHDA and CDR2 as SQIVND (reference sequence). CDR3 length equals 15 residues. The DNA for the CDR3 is TGTGCCAGTGGCCCGAACGGGGGGACGCAAGAGGCCCAGTACTTC. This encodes CASGPNGGTQEAQYF.

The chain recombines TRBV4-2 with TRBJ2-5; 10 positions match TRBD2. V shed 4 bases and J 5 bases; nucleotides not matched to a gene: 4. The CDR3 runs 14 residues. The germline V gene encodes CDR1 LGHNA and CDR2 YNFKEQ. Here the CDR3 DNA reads TGTGCCAGCAGCCCGAGCGGGGGGGAGGAGACCCAGTACTTC. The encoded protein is CASSPSGGEETQYF.

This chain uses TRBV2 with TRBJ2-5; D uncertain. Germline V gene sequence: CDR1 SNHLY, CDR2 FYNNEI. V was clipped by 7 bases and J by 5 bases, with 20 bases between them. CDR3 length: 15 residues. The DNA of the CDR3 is TGTGCCAGCAAAAAAAGGGCAGCTCTAGGGGAGACCCAGTACTTC. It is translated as CASKKRAALGETQYF.

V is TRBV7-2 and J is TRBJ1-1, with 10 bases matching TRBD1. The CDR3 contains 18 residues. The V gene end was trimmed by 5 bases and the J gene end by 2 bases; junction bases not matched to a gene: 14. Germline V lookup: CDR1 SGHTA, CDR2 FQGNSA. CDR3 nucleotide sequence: TGTGCCAGCAGCGGGCCGGGACAGGGGATGTGGGAAAACACTGAAGCTTTCTTT. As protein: CASSGPGQGMWENTEAFF.

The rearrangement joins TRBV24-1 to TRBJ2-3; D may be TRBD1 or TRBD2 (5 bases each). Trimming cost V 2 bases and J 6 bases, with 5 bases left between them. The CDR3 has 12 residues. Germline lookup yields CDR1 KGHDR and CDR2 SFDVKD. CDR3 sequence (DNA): TGTGCCACCAGTGATTGGGGGGATACGCAGTATTTT. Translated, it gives CATSDWGDTQYF.

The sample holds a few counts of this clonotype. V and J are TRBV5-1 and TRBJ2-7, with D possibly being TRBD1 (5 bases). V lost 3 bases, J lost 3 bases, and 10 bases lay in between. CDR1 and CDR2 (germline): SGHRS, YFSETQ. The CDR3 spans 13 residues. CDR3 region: CASSSDSYYEQYF. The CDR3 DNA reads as TGCGCCAGCAGCTCTGACAGCTACTACGAGCAGTACTTC.

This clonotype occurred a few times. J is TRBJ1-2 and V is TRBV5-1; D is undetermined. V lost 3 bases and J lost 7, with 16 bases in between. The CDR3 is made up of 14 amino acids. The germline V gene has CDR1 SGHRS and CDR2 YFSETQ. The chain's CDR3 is CASSSAAGVSGYTF. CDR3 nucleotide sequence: TGCGCCAGCAGCTCCGCCGCAGGTGTTAGTGGCTACACCTTC.

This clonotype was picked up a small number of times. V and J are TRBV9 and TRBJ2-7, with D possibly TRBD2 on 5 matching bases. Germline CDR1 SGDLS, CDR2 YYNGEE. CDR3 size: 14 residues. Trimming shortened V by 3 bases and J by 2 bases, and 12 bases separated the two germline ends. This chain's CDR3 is CASSDLAEAYEQYF. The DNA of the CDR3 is TGTGCCAGCAGCGACCTGGCGGAGGCCTACGAGCAGTACTTC.

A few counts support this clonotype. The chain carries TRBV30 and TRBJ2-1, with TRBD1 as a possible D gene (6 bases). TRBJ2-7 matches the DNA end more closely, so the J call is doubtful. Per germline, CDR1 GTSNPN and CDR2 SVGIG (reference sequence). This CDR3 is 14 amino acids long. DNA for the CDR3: TGTGCCTGGGAGAATCAGGGGCGCGTTTACGAGCAGTACTTC. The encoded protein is CAWENQGRVYEQYF.

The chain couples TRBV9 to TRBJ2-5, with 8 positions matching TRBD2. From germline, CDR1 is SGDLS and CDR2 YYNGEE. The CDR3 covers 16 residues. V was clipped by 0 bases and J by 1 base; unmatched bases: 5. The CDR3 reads CASSVDPAGGQETQYF. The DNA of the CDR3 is TGTGCCAGCAGCGTAGATCCTGCGGGAGGCCAAGAGACCCAGTACTTC.

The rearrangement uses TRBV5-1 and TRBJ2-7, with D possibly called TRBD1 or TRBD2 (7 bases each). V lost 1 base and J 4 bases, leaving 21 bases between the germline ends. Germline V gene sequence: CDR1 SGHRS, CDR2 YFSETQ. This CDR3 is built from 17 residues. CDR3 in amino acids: CASSLSAGGDRVYEQYF. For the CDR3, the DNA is TGCGCCAGCAGCTTGTCCGCAGGGGGGGACCGTGTATACGAGCAGTACTTC.

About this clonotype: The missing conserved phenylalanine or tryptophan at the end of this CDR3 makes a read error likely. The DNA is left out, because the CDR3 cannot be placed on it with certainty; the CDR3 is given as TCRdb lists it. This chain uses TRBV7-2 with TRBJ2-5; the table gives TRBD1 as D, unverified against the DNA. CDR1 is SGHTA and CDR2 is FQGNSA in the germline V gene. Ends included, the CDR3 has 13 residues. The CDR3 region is CASSLLGQGAIVI.

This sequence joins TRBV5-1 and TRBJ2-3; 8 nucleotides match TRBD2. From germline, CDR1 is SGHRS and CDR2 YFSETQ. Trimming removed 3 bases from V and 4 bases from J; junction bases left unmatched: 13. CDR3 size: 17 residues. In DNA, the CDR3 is TGCGCCAGCAGCTCGAGCGAGCGGGGGAGTGCCGCAGATACGCAGTATTTT. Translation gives CASSSSERGSAADTQYF.

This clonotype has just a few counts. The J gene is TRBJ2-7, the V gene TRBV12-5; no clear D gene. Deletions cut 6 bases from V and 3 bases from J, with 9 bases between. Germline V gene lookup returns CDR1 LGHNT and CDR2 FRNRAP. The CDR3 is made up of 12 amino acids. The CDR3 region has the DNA TGTGCTAGTGGCGACTTCGGCTACGAGCAGTACTTC. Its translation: CASGDFGYEQYF.

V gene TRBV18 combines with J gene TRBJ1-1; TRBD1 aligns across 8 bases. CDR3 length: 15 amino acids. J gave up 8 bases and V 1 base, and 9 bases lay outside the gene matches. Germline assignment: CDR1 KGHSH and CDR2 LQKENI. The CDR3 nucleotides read TGTGCCAGCTCACCACTAGGACAGGGAATGTTCGAAGCTTTCTTT. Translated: CASSPLGQGMFEAFF.

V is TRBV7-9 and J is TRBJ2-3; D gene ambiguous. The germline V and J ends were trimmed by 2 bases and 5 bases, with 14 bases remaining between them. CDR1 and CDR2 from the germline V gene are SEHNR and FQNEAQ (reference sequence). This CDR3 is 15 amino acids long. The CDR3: CASSLPWGFRDTQYF. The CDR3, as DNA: TGTGCCAGCAGCTTACCGTGGGGATTCAGAGATACGCAGTATTTT.

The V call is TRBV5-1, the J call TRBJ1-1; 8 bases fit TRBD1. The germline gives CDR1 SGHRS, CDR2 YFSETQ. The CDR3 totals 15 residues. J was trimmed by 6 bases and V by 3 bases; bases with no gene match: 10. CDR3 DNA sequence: TGCGCCAGCAGCTACCGGGACAGGCGGCTCTCTGAAGCTTTCTTT. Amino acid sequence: CASSYRDRRLSEAFF.